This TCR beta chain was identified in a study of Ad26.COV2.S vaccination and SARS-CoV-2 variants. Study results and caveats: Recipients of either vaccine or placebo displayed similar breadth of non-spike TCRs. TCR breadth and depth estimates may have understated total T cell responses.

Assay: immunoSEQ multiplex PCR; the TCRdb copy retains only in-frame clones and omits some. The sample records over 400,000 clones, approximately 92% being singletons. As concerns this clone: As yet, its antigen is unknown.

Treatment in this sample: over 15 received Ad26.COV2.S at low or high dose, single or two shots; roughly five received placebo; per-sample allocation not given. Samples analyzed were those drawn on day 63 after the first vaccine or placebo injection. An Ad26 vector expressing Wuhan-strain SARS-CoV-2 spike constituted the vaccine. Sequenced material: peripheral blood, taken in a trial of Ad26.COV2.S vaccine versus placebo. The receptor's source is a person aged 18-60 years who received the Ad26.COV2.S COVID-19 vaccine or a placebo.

The CDR3 spells CASSPSGPYNEQFF. Written as DNA, the CDR3 is TGTGCCAGCAGTCCTAGCGGACCCTACAATGAGCAGTTCTTC. The chain couples TRBV6-6 to TRBJ2-1, with 7 bases aligning to TRBD2. CDR3 length equals 14 residues. Unmatched junction bases numbered 3, after V lost 5 bases and J lost 2 bases. Germline V gene lookup returns CDR1 MNHNY and CDR2 SVGAGI (reference sequence).